The 27 T cell receptor beta chains below come from one sample, sequenced in a study of breast tumors, draining lymph nodes, adjacent tissues. Axillary draining lymph nodes of breast cancer patients supplied the node samples. TCRdb used MiXCR to reprocess the multiplex PCR reads, holding one entry per CDR3 protein. The sample lists 200,000 or so distinct CDR3 sequences; approximately 30% were seen once. The sample was axillary lymph node tissue. Receptor source: a female donor with breast cancer. Some clones in this sample may be carry-over from other donors' samples.

This clonotype was detected a few times. A much larger clone lies a single base off, so this may be a read error. V usage is TRBV20-1 and J usage is TRBJ2-7; D possibly uses TRBD1 or TRBD2 (5 bases each). Germline V lookup: CDR1 DFQATT, CDR2 SNEGSKA (reference sequence). Trimming shortened V by 4 bases and J by 2 bases, and 27 bases separated the two germline ends. The CDR3 sequence is 18 residues long. The CDR3 DNA sequence: TGCAGTGCTAAAGAACCAGCAGGCTCAGCGGACATCCCCTACGAGCAGTACTTC. Its translation is CSAKEPAGSADIPYEQYF.

The chain carries TRBV5-1 and TRBJ2-5, with D uncertain. V gave up 0 bases and J gave up 8 bases, with 14 bases separating them. Germline V lookup: CDR1 SGHRS, CDR2 YFSETQ. The CDR3 is 14 amino acids. CDR3 in DNA: TGCGCCAGCAGCTTGGAAGAATTTCAAGGCACCCAGTACTTC. Amino acids: CASSLEEFQGTQYF.

This clonotype was seen many times. V usage is TRBV5-1 and J usage is TRBJ2-5; the match to TRBD2 covers 8 bases. J gave up 8 bases and V 4 bases, and 10 bases lay outside the gene matches. CDR3 length equals 14 residues. Looked up from germline, CDR1 is SGHRS and CDR2 is YFSETQ. The CDR3 is CASSPLAGRDTQYF. The CDR3 DNA is TGCGCCAGCAGCCCCTTAGCGGGAAGGGACACCCAGTACTTC.

This clonotype was seen at least ten times. The chain is built from TRBV5-1 and TRBJ1-2, with TRBD1 matching over 8 bases. Germline V gives CDR1 SGHRS, CDR2 YFSETQ. V dropped 4 bases and J dropped 8; count of bases not matched to a gene: 7. CDR3 length equals 13 residues. CDR3 protein: CASSPRTGFGYTF. The CDR3 region has the DNA TGCGCCAGCAGCCCGAGGACAGGGTTCGGCTACACCTTC.

This clonotype occurred many times. The rearrangement links TRBV19 to TRBJ1-5, with TRBD1 as a possible D gene (6 bases). The CDR3 contains 16 residues. Trimming took off 4 bases at V and 6 bases at J, with 19 bases between the two ends. The germline V gene has CDR1 LNHDA and CDR2 SQIVND (reference sequence). Here the CDR3 DNA reads TGTGCCAGTAGTAGGCCCCCCCAGGGGACGGGTCAGCCCCAGCATTTT. Its translation is CASSRPPQGTGQPQHF.

The sample holds many counts of this clonotype. This sequence joins TRBV11-2 and TRBJ2-3, with 7 bases fitting TRBD2. This CDR3 spans 14 amino acids. Germline CDR1 SGHAT, CDR2 FQNNGV. Trimming took 2 bases from V and 5 from J; bases not matched to a gene: 4. The chain's CDR3 is CASSLMGGLDTQYF. CDR3 coding DNA: TGTGCCAGCAGCTTAATGGGGGGGTTAGATACGCAGTATTTT. The complete variable domain, with remaining parts taken from reference TRBV11-2 and TRBJ2-3, reads EAGVAQSPRYKIIEKRQSVAFWCNPISGHATLYWYQQILGQGPKLLIQFQNNGVVDDSQLPKDRFSAERLKGVDSTLKIQPAKLEDSAVYLCASSLMGGLDTQYFGPGTRLTVL.

This clonotype was recorded at least ten times. V and J are TRBV5-5 and TRBJ2-7, with 9 bases aligning to TRBD1. The V segment lost 5 bases and the J segment 0 bases; nucleotides outside the gene matches: 3. The germline CDR1 and CDR2 sequences are SGHKS and YYEKEE (reference sequence). This CDR3 spans 14 amino acids. This chain's CDR3 is CASSPGQGSYEQYF. The CDR3 bases are TGTGCCAGCAGTCCGGGACAGGGCTCCTACGAGCAGTACTTC.

This chain uses TRBV5-1 with TRBJ1-4, with a weak D call TRBD1 (5 bases). Germline values: CDR1 SGHRS, CDR2 YFSETQ. The CDR3 runs to 14 residues. The V end was cut by 5 bases, the J end by 4 bases, with 12 bases between. The CDR3 region is CASRRGRGNEKLFF. In nucleotides, the CDR3 is TGCGCCAGCAGGAGGGGCCGCGGTAATGAAAAACTGTTTTTT.

There are many counts of this clonotype. The V call is TRBV3-1, the J call TRBJ2-5, with TRBD2 identical over 8 bases. V shed 4 bases and J 4 bases; nucleotides not matched to a gene: 11. Germline-derived CDR1 and CDR2 are LGHDT and YNNKEL (reference sequence). The length of the CDR3 is 16 residues. In DNA form, the CDR3 reads TGTGCCAGCAGCCCAACCCGGCGGGGGGAAGGAGAGACCCAGTACTTC. Translation: CASSPTRRGEGETQYF.

The chain couples TRBV2 to TRBJ1-4; 8 bases line up with TRBD1. From germline, CDR1 is SNHLY and CDR2 FYNNEI. V trimming: 5 bases; J trimming: 5 bases; junction bases outside the gene matches: 4. The CDR3 contains 14 residues. CDR3 sequence reads: CASSTTGENEKLFF. The CDR3, as DNA: TGTGCCAGCAGTACGACAGGGGAAAATGAAAAACTGTTTTTT.

Many counts were recorded for this clonotype. CDR3 sequence reads: CASSFRGGPEQYF. DNA of the CDR3: TGTGCCAGCAGCTTCAGGGGAGGGCCCGAGCAGTACTTC. This chain connects TRBV7-2 to TRBJ2-7; possibly TRBD2 for D (7 bases). Trimming took off 3 bases at V and 6 bases at J, with 12 bases between the two ends. The CDR3 extends over 13 amino acids. In germline, CDR1 is SGHTA, CDR2 FQGNSA.

Ten or more counts support this clonotype. The rearrangement joins TRBV14 to TRBJ1-4; D is perhaps TRBD1 (5 bases). The V gene's germline CDR1 is SGHDN and CDR2 FVKESK. CDR3 length: 16 amino acids. The ends were cut back, 4 bases at V and 4 bases at J, with 16 bases in the middle. The CDR3 is CASSRRPGRYNEKLFF. Here the CDR3 DNA reads TGTGCCAGCAGCCGACGGCCGGGACGGTATAATGAAAAACTGTTTTTT. Combining the CDR3 with reference TRBV14 and TRBJ1-4 gives the whole variable domain EAGVTQFPSHSVIEKGQTVTLRCDPISGHDNLYWYRRVMGKEIKFLLHFVKESKQDESGMPNNRFLAERTGGTYSTLKVQPAELEDSGVYFCASSRRPGRYNEKLFFGSGTQLSVL.

The J gene is TRBJ1-4, the V gene TRBV28; 11 bases match TRBD1. V lost 5 bases to trimming and J lost 8 bases; unmatched junction nucleotides: 13. Germline CDR1 and CDR2: MDHEN and SYDVKM. The CDR3 contains 17 residues. The CDR3 is CASSDRDRGSLREKLFF. For the CDR3, the DNA is TGTGCCAGCAGTGACCGGGACAGGGGGTCTCTGAGGGAAAAACTGTTTTTT.

The rearrangement joins TRBV29-1 to TRBJ2-7; 10 nucleotides align to TRBD1. Germline CDR1 is SQVTM and CDR2 is ANQGSEA. Losses at the gene ends were 6 bases for V and 3 bases for J; bases not matched to a gene: 5. CDR3 length: 13 residues. Here the CDR3 reads CSVSGTGDYEQYF. The CDR3 DNA sequence: TGCAGCGTCTCCGGGACAGGGGACTACGAGCAGTACTTC.

This clonotype was detected many times. The chain links TRBV5-5 to TRBJ1-5, with D hard to call. V lost 1 base, J lost 6 bases, and 11 bases lay in between. The CDR3 is 14 amino acids. The germline CDR1 and CDR2 sequences are SGHKS and YYEKEE (reference sequence). The CDR3 sequence: CASSLTPLSQPQHF. The CDR3 coding sequence is TGTGCCAGCAGCTTGACCCCGCTGAGTCAGCCCCAGCATTTT.

The table lists this clonotype with a few counts. A much larger clone differs by one base, so this may be a read error. J is TRBJ2-5 and V is TRBV14; 11 nucleotides agree with TRBD2. CDR3 size: 17 residues. Trimming cost V 1 base and J 7 bases; bases outside gene matches: 11. Germline assignment: CDR1 SGHDN and CDR2 FVKESK. The CDR3 sequence: CASSQGSLAGARATQYF. In DNA form, the CDR3 reads TGTGCCAGCAGCCAAGGTTCACTAGCGGGGGCGAGGGCGACCCAGTACTTC. The full variable domain, its missing parts supplied by reference TRBV14 and TRBJ2-5, is EAGVTQFPSHSVIEKGQTVTLRCDPISGHDNLYWYRRVMGKEIKFLLHFVKESKQDESGMPNNRFLAERTGGTYSTLKVQPAELEDSGVYFCASSQGSLAGARATQYFGPGTRLLVL.

This clonotype was observed many times. The genes are TRBV2 and TRBJ2-1; D may be TRBD2 (6 bases). The germline CDR1 and CDR2 sequences are SNHLY and FYNNEI. The CDR3 extends over 13 amino acids. Trimming cost V 4 bases and J 10 bases, with 14 bases left between them. CDR3 loop: CASSGLTGGEQFF. The CDR3 nucleotides read TGTGCCAGCAGTGGACTAACTGGGGGGGAGCAGTTCTTC.

At least ten counts were recorded for this clonotype. The chain is built from TRBV6-5 and TRBJ1-3; D is possibly TRBD1 (6 bases). Germline V gene data show CDR1 as MNHEY and CDR2 as SVGAGI. Trimming shortened V by 6 bases and J by 2 bases, and 14 bases separated the two germline ends. The CDR3 contains 15 residues. CDR3 sequence (DNA): TGTGCCAGCAGCTCCGACAGGTCACCTGGAAACACCATATATTTT. Residues: CASSSDRSPGNTIYF.

This clonotype was counted many times. The chain couples TRBV7-9 to TRBJ2-1; TRBD2 might be the D (6 bases). V was trimmed by 3 bases and J by 2 bases, leaving 14 bases between them. The CDR3 runs 16 residues. The germline V gene has CDR1 SEHNR and CDR2 FQNEAQ (reference sequence). The CDR3 loop reads CASSFSTRRAYNEQFF. CDR3 bases: TGTGCCAGCAGCTTCTCGACTAGACGGGCCTACAATGAGCAGTTCTTC. The full variable domain, rest sourced from reference TRBV7-9 and TRBJ2-1, is DTGVSQNPRHKITKRGQNVTFRCDPISEHNRLYWYRQTLGQGPEFLTYFQNEAQLEKSRLLSDRFSAERPKGSFSTLEIQRTEQGDSAMYLCASSFSTRRAYNEQFFGPGTRLTVL.

This clonotype was recorded at least ten times. This chain links TRBV5-6 with TRBJ2-1; D may match TRBD1 or TRBD2 (5 bases each). The CDR3 is 15 amino acids. From germline, CDR1 is SGHDT and CDR2 YYEEEE. With 3 bases removed from V and 3 bases from J, the gap between germline ends came to 13 bases. CDR3 bases: TGTGCCAGCAGCTCGGGACCGAATTTCTACAATGAGCAGTTCTTC. This gives the protein CASSSGPNFYNEQFF.

This clonotype was seen at least ten times. The CDR3 DNA sequence: TGCAGTGCAAACCCAGGGAATAACTATGGCTACACCTTC. Its protein product is CSANPGNNYGYTF. This chain uses TRBV20-1 with TRBJ1-2; possibly TRBD1 for D (5 bases). The germline V gene has CDR1 DFQATT and CDR2 SNEGSKA (reference sequence). V shed 6 bases and J shed 1 base, with 12 bases lying between them. CDR3 length: 13 residues.

At least ten counts were recorded for this clonotype. This chain connects TRBV18 to TRBJ2-5; 11 nucleotides align to TRBD2. CDR3 length equals 14 residues. The germline CDR1 and CDR2 sequences are KGHSH and LQKENI. The J segment lost 3 bases and the V segment lost 3 bases, leaving 0 bases of the junction unmatched. CDR3 in amino acids: CASSPTSGEETQYF. In DNA form, the CDR3 reads TGTGCCAGCTCACCGACTAGCGGGGAAGAGACCCAGTACTTC.

This clonotype appeared many times. The CDR3 protein is CASSGLGGDQPQHF. The CDR3 coding sequence is TGTGCCAGCTCCGGCTTGGGGGGGGATCAGCCCCAGCATTTT. The chain is built from TRBV18 and TRBJ1-5; D perhaps matches TRBD1 (5 bases). V lost 6 bases and J lost 5, with 14 bases in between. CDR3 size: 14 residues. Germline assignment: CDR1 KGHSH and CDR2 LQKENI.

For this clonotype: One end of the junction varies from germline; a read error may be responsible. This chain joins TRBV28 and TRBJ2-7, with D unclear. Germline CDR1 reads MDHEN; CDR2 reads SYDVKM. This CDR3 region has 12 residues. The CDR3 loop reads CASNLLSYEQYF. In DNA, the CDR3 is TGTGCCAGCAATTTACTTTCCTACGAGCAGTACTTC.

The genes are TRBV6-5 and TRBJ1-1; TRBD1 aligns across 9 bases. Germline CDR1 reads MNHEY; CDR2 reads SVGAGI. This CDR3 has 15 amino acids. After removal of 5 bases from V and 6 bases from J, the junction contained 10 bases not matched to a gene. The CDR3 DNA reads as TGTGCCAGCAGTCCCCCCGGGACAGGGAGGGCTGAAGCTTTCTTT. Translation: CASSPPGTGRAEAFF.

This clonotype was detected many times. The chain carries TRBV6-6 and TRBJ2-7; TRBD2 might be the D (6 bases). Trimming shortened V by 6 bases and J by 0 bases, and 18 bases separated the two germline ends. CDR3 length equals 16 residues. Germline CDR1 and CDR2: MNHNY and SVGAGI (reference sequence). CDR3 loop: CASRADGRGISYEQYF. Here the CDR3 DNA reads TGTGCCAGCAGAGCCGACGGACGGGGGATCTCCTACGAGCAGTACTTC.

The chain combines TRBV4-1 with TRBJ1-4; no reliable D call. Trimming cost V 3 bases and J 8 bases, with 13 bases left between them. Germline V gives CDR1 MGHRA, CDR2 YSYEKL. This CDR3 has 14 amino acids. This CDR3 reads CASSHQEVEEKLFF. CDR3 bases: TGCGCCAGCAGCCACCAGGAGGTAGAAGAAAAACTGTTTTTT.